A single sample is the source of the 3 T cell receptor beta chains below, sequenced in a study of graft-versus-host responses after intestinal transplantation. These receptors' targets are unknown. Here immunoSEQ multiplex PCR was the method, and the copy in TCRdb shows in-frame clones only, minus some. This sample has roughly 92,000 clones, with roughly nine tenths found just once. Source: unstimulated CD4+ T cells sorted from spleen or lymph node cells, taken before intestinal transplant. These receptors were taken from a human donor who received an intestinal transplant.

The chain joins TRBV5-1 to TRBJ2-2; possibly TRBD1 for D (6 bases). The germline gives CDR1 SGHRS, CDR2 YFSETQ. The CDR3 consists of 15 residues. Trimming stripped 4 bases from V and 2 bases from J, with 12 bases between. In DNA form, the CDR3 reads TGCGCCAGCAGCGCTGGGGGCCAAAACACCGGGGAGCTGTTTTTT. Translation gives CASSAGGQNTGELFF.

The genes are TRBV10-3 and TRBJ2-4, with TRBD2 matching 9 bases. CDR3 length: 15 residues. CDR1 is ENHRY and CDR2 is SYGVKD in the germline V gene. J gave up 0 bases and V 4 bases, and 1 base lay outside the gene matches. DNA for the CDR3: TGTGCCATCAGTGGCGGGGGGGAAGCCAAAAACATTCAGTACTTC. Its protein is CAISGGGEAKNIQYF.

V usage is TRBV4-1 and J usage is TRBJ1-3; the D gene is possibly TRBD1 (6 bases). The CDR3 consists of 17 residues. Germline V gene lookup returns CDR1 MGHRA and CDR2 YSYEKL. Deletions cut 0 bases from V and 1 base from J, with 13 bases between. This CDR3 is CASSQDQGFKSGNTIYF. The CDR3, as DNA: TGCGCCAGCAGCCAAGATCAGGGGTTCAAGTCTGGAAACACCATATATTTT.